Below, 18 T cell receptor beta chains from the same sample are listed, as sequenced in a study of blood T cell repertoires in COVID-19 (dated by TCRdb to 2018 to 2020). Libraries were constructed by the immunoSEQ multiplex PCR assay. TCRdb carries this immuneACCESS record with in-frame sequences only. Its versions omit some clonotypes, under half of them owing to an unresolved V gene in the studies checked, with the rest unexplained. Across this sample there are 150,000 to 200,000 clones, with around 86% seen only once. The top ten clones comprise around 8.6% of the sample. Sequenced sample: peripheral blood. The receptors come from a man aged 45-65 years with active or convalescent COVID-19.

V usage is TRBV7-2 and J usage is TRBJ1-1; a possible D gene is TRBD1 (5 bases). Germline lookup yields CDR1 SGHTA and CDR2 FQGNSA. V was clipped by 2 bases and J by 7 bases, with 17 bases between them. This CDR3 region has 15 residues. This CDR3 reads CASSLRRGGSDEAFF. CDR3 nucleotides: TGTGCCAGCAGCTTAAGAAGGGGCGGATCGGATGAAGCTTTCTTT.

V usage is TRBV7-3 and J usage is TRBJ2-1, with D tentatively TRBD1 (6 bases). CDR3 length: 14 residues. The germline CDR1 and CDR2 sequences are SGHTA and FQGTGA. Trimming shortened V by 5 bases and J by 9 bases, and 17 bases separated the two germline ends. CDR3 DNA sequence: TGTGCCAGCAGCCTCGGGACACAGGGCGGTGAGCAGTTCTTC. It codes for CASSLGTQGGEQFF.

V gene TRBV4-3 combines with J gene TRBJ1-2; the D is unclear. This CDR3 is built from 14 residues. CDR1 is LGHNA, CDR2 YSLEER, per germline. V lost 0 bases to trimming and J lost 2 bases, with 7 bases between them. CDR3 loop: CASSQDLVNYGYTF. For the CDR3, the DNA is TGCGCCAGCAGCCAAGATCTAGTGAACTATGGCTACACCTTC.

The rearrangement links TRBV7-2 to TRBJ1-6; 7 positions agree with TRBD1. The germline CDR1 and CDR2 sequences are SGHTA and FQGNSA. The CDR3 spans 15 residues. V was clipped by 5 bases and J by 5 bases; unmatched bases: 6. The CDR3 region has the DNA TGTGCCAGCAGCCCACGGGACAGCGATAATTCACCCCTCCACTTT. Residues: CASSPRDSDNSPLHF.

V and J are TRBV6-6 and TRBJ2-7; D is perhaps TRBD1 (8 bases). The CDR3 spans 13 residues. Trimming left V 7 bases short and J 9 bases short, with 19 bases between. Germline lookup yields CDR1 MNHNY and CDR2 SVGAGI (reference sequence). The chain's CDR3 is CASTNRGGDRQYF. In DNA, the CDR3 is TGTGCCAGCACCAACAGGGGGGGCGATCGGCAGTACTTC.

The V call is TRBV5-4, the J call TRBJ1-1; D gene ambiguous. The CDR3 sequence is 14 residues long. The V gene's germline CDR1 is SGHNT and CDR2 YYREEE (reference sequence). Trimming cost V 5 bases and J 4 bases, with 15 bases left between them. CDR3 amino acids: CASSSDVGSTEAFF. CDR3 bases: TGTGCCAGCAGTTCCGATGTGGGGAGCACTGAAGCTTTCTTT.

V and J are TRBV5-1 and TRBJ1-1, with a weak D call TRBD1 (5 bases). Germline V lookup: CDR1 SGHRS, CDR2 YFSETQ. This CDR3 region has 14 residues. V was clipped by 3 bases and J by 1 base, with 10 bases between them. The CDR3 DNA is TGCGCCAGCAGCTGGGCGACAGCGAACACTGAAGCTTTCTTT. It specifies CASSWATANTEAFF.

The chain links TRBV25-1 to TRBJ2-1; TRBD2 matches at 11 bases. J gave up 1 base and V 3 bases, and 5 bases lay outside the gene matches. The CDR3 is made up of 17 amino acids. The germline V gene encodes CDR1 MGHDK and CDR2 SYGVNS. CDR3 amino acids: CASSDTSGGRSYNEQFF. The CDR3 DNA sequence: TGTGCCAGCAGTGATACTAGCGGGGGAAGATCCTACAATGAGCAGTTCTTC. Looking up the rest from reference TRBV25-1 and TRBJ2-1 gives the full variable domain: EADIYQTPRYLVIGTGKKITLECSQTMGHDKMYWYQQDPGMELHLIHYSYGVNSTEKGDLSSESTVSRIRTEHFPLTLESARPSHTSQYLCASSDTSGGRSYNEQFFGPGTRLTVL.

The V gene is TRBV4-3, the J gene TRBJ2-5, with D perhaps TRBD1 (5 bases). The CDR3 sequence is 16 residues long. The V and J ends lost 1 base and 2 bases respectively, with 14 bases between them. Per the germline V gene, CDR1 is LGHNA and CDR2 is YSLEER. The CDR3 sequence is CASSQAGKDRQETQYF. CDR3 sequence (DNA): TGCGCCAGCAGCCAAGCAGGGAAAGACAGACAAGAGACCCAGTACTTC.

The V and J genes are TRBV5-1 and TRBJ2-3, with D maybe TRBD1 (6 bases). CDR3 size: 16 residues. Germline values: CDR1 SGHRS, CDR2 YFSETQ. V was trimmed by 4 bases and J by 0 bases, leaving 15 bases between them. The CDR3 DNA reads as TGCGCCAGCAGCCAGGACAGCGCTACTAGCACAGATACGCAGTATTTT. It encodes CASSQDSATSTDTQYF.

The chain is built from TRBV6-5 and TRBJ1-4; D call uncertain. V gave up 0 bases and J gave up 5 bases, with 7 bases separating them. In germline, CDR1 is MNHEY, CDR2 SVGAGI. This CDR3 comprises 14 residues. CDR3 sequence (DNA): TGTGCCAGCAGTTACTCGGTCCAGAATGAAAAACTGTTTTTT. Its protein product is CASSYSVQNEKLFF.

The V and J genes are TRBV9 and TRBJ1-3; 7 bases align to TRBD1. The CDR3 sequence is 13 residues long. CDR1 is SGDLS, CDR2 YYNGEE, per germline. J gave up 6 bases and V 2 bases, and 2 bases lay outside the gene matches. CDR3 region: CASSVGQQNTIYF. The CDR3 DNA reads TGTGCCAGCAGCGTGGGACAGCAAAACACCATATATTTT.

V gene TRBV6-2 or TRBV6-3 combines with J gene TRBJ2-6; the D gene is possibly TRBD1 (6 bases). The V gene lost 5 bases and the J gene lost 3 bases, with 14 bases spanning the gap. The CDR3 runs 16 residues. CDR1 and CDR2 (germline): MNHEY, SVGEGT. The chain's CDR3 is CASSLHRAIGANVLTF. The CDR3 DNA sequence: TGTGCCAGCAGTCTCCACAGGGCAATTGGGGCCAACGTCCTGACTTTC.

V and J are TRBV2 and TRBJ2-2, with TRBD2 matching over 13 bases. Trimming took 6 bases from V and 7 from J; bases not matched to a gene: 5. Germline assignment: CDR1 SNHLY and CDR2 FYNNEI. This CDR3 contains 15 residues. In DNA form, the CDR3 reads TGTGCCAGCAGGGTGGGGACTAGCGGGGTCGGGGAGCTGTTTTTT. Translation gives CASRVGTSGVGELFF.

V is TRBV12-5 and J is TRBJ2-3; 9 nucleotides match TRBD1. CDR1 is LGHNT and CDR2 is FRNRAP in the germline V gene. The CDR3 spans 15 residues. V lost 5 bases, J lost 4 bases, and 7 bases stayed unmatched. The CDR3 sequence: CASGPLGQGADTQYF. CDR3 sequence (DNA): TGTGCTAGTGGTCCCCTGGGACAGGGCGCAGATACGCAGTATTTT.

This chain joins TRBV28 and TRBJ2-5, with 8 bases identical to TRBD1. The germline gives CDR1 MDHEN, CDR2 SYDVKM. The CDR3 has 15 residues. J was trimmed by 5 bases and V by 4 bases; bases with no gene match: 9. DNA for the CDR3: TGTGCCAGCAGTTCCCAGGGGGCGCTGGAGGAGACCCAGTACTTC. It translates to CASSSQGALEETQYF. Full variable domain (remainder filled in from reference TRBV28 and TRBJ2-5): DVKVTQSSRYLVKRTGEKVFLECVQDMDHENMFWYRQDPGLGLRLIYFSYDVKMKEKGDIPEGYSVSREKKERFSLILESASTNQTSMYLCASSSQGALEETQYFGPGTRLLVL.

This clone showed up just a few times. The chain couples TRBV27 to TRBJ1-5; D not resolved. Germline values: CDR1 MNHEY, CDR2 SMNVEV (reference sequence). V lost 8 bases and J lost 7, with 15 bases in between. There are 13 residues in the CDR3. CDR3 DNA: TGTGCCAGCGGGCGAACACGTCTCCAGCCCCAGCATTTT. Its translation is CASGRTRLQPQHF.

The chain employs TRBV7-3 and TRBJ2-2, with 8 positions matching TRBD2. The length of the CDR3 is 19 residues. The V gene's germline CDR1 is SGHTA and CDR2 FQGTGA. V lost 1 base to trimming and J lost 2 bases; unmatched junction nucleotides: 12. The CDR3: CASSLSSAGGDINTGELFF. CDR3 sequence (DNA): TGTGCCAGCAGCTTAAGTTCAGCCGGGGGGGATATTAACACCGGGGAGCTGTTTTTT.